Below, 7 T cell receptor delta chains from the same sample are listed, as sequenced in a study of gamma-delta T cells after stem cell transplantation. TCRdb fed the RT-PCR reads into CATT to redo clone calling. The sample holds around 1,700 delta-chain clones, just over 5% seen once. Sequencing was carried out using gamma-delta T cells. The receptors were gathered from a human donor. It is not recorded whose cells these are; they may come from a transplant donor.

With the J gene uncalled, the V gene is TRDV2; TRDD3, the table's D call, lacks a check against the DNA. This CDR3 has 17 residues. Germline V lookup: CDR1 GEAIGNYY, CDR2 EKD. CDR3 in DNA: TGTGCCTGTGACCCTACTGTGCCCTCCTGGGACACCCGAAAAATGTTTTTC. Protein product: CACDPTVPSWDTRKMFF.

As to this clone: A much larger clone lies a single base off, so this may be a read error. The chain joins TRDV1 to TRDJ1; 11 bases fit TRDD3. TCRdb does not report a J gene; here it was assigned by matching the DNA to germline references. V shed 4 bases and J 0 bases; nucleotides not matched to a gene: 31. The CDR3 is made up of 25 amino acids. CDR1 and CDR2 from the germline V gene are TSWWSYY and QGS. CDR3 nucleotides: TGTGCTCTTGGGGGAAGCTCCTTACCTTGCCTTGGGGGATACGTGGGACTCATGTACACCGATAAACTCATCTTT. Amino acids: CALGGSSLPCLGGYVGLMYTDKLIF.

This clone has a handful of counts. A read error is likely here: a far larger clone is one base away. Other nucleotide sequences from this sample produce the same CDR3. This chain joins TRDV2 and TRDJ1; D might be TRDD2 (5 bases). In germline, CDR1 is GEAIGNYY, CDR2 EKD. The CDR3 length is 24 residues. The V gene lost 0 bases and the J gene lost 0 bases, with 37 bases spanning the gap. DNA for the CDR3: TGTGCCTGTGACACCCTCCTAAATTTCGCTACCGCGACTGCTACGGGGTTGTACACCGATAAACTCATCTTT. It yields the protein CACDTLLNFATATATGLYTDKLIF.

Concerning this clone itself: The protein that TCRdb holds for this DNA derives from a much larger clone and differs from the translated DNA at residue 3, which likely indicates a read error; the protein shown here is translated from the DNA. J is TRDJ3 and V is TRDV2; the match to TRDD3 covers 10 bases. The CDR3 length is 23 residues. The germline V gene encodes CDR1 GEAIGNYY and CDR2 EKD. CDR3: CARDTVPSRGIRAPTWDTRQMFF. CDR3 coding DNA: TGTGCCCGTGACACCGTCCCTTCACGGGGGATACGGGCACCGACCTGGGACACCCGACAGATGTTTTTC.

This clone was counted a few times. With a far larger clone one base away, a read error is the likely cause. Other DNA sequences from this sample encode an identical CDR3 as well. The chain couples TRDV2 to TRDJ1; 9 nucleotides align to TRDD3. Germline trimming cut 0 bases from V and 1 base from J; bases unmatched to any gene: 17. CDR3 length: 20 residues. Per germline, CDR1 GEAIGNYY and CDR2 EKD. The CDR3 DNA sequence: TGTGCCTGTGACACCCTTCATCTACTGGGGGACAGTATTGGCACCGATAAACTCATCTTT. This gives the protein CACDTLHLLGDSIGTDKLIF.

This clone was seen only a few times. The TCRdb protein comes from a much larger clone and disagrees with this DNA's translation at residue 15, likely due to a read error; the protein given here is derived from the DNA. The V gene is TRDV2, the J gene TRDJ1; the match to TRDD3 covers 13 bases. In germline, CDR1 is GEAIGNYY, CDR2 EKD. This CDR3 region has 16 residues. CDR3 amino acids: CACDLLGDTETDKLTF. In DNA form, the CDR3 reads TGTGCCTGTGACTTACTGGGGGATACGGAGACCGATAAACTCACCTTT.

This clone is categorized as large. This same CDR3 is encoded by further DNA sequences in the sample. The chain carries TRDV2 and TRDJ1; D is unclear. This CDR3 region has 16 residues. V was pared by 0 bases and J by 0 bases, with 13 bases between. Germline-derived CDR1 and CDR2 are GEAIGNYY and EKD. The DNA for the CDR3 is TGTGCCTGTGACACCGTTGGGACCCCGTACACCGATAAACTCATCTTT. This translates into CACDTVGTPYTDKLIF.